Listed below are T cell receptor beta chains from one sample, sequenced in a study of cytomegalovirus exposure and HLA in healthy donors. Generated by immunoSEQ multiplex PCR, the TCRdb table keeps only in-frame clones and is missing some. This repertoire includes roughly 150,000 clones. The material sequenced was PBMCs. The receptors originated from a woman in her forties or fifties in good health and CMV-seronegative. Both conserved end residues are trimmed from each CDR3. The order of the fields is D gene, V gene, J gene, CDR3 protein. A D gene is named only where the DNA matches it firmly.

d_call: TRBD1; v_call: TRBV5-6; j_call: TRBJ2-2; cdr3_aa: ASSLFDRVGTGELF
d_call: .; v_call: TRBV5-1; j_call: TRBJ2-2; cdr3_aa: ASSYDSGNTGELF
d_call: .; v_call: TRBV19; j_call: TRBJ2-7; cdr3_aa: ASIPGHKVYEQY
d_call: TRBD1; v_call: TRBV5-1; j_call: TRBJ2-3; cdr3_aa: ASSMGQTDTQY
d_call: TRBD2; v_call: TRBV25-1; j_call: TRBJ2-1; cdr3_aa: ASSASPGTSGFYNEQF
d_call: .; v_call: TRBV15; j_call: TRBJ2-7; cdr3_aa: ATSSLQDNRNGQH
d_call: TRBD2; v_call: TRBV28; j_call: TRBJ2-5; cdr3_aa: ASSRPVHGGQETQY
d_call: .; v_call: TRBV6-5; j_call: TRBJ1-2; cdr3_aa: ASSLHRNYGYT
d_call: TRBD2; v_call: TRBV7-6; j_call: TRBJ2-1; cdr3_aa: ASSGGTSLANEQF
d_call: .; v_call: TRBV5-4; j_call: TRBJ2-7; cdr3_aa: ASSSTGRVGEQY
d_call: .; v_call: TRBV4-3; j_call: TRBJ1-4; cdr3_aa: ASSQDWTAEKLF
d_call: TRBD1; v_call: TRBV28; j_call: TRBJ1-2; cdr3_aa: ASSFGTVGGYT
d_call: .; v_call: TRBV6-1; j_call: TRBJ1-2; cdr3_aa: ASRNAGGYT
d_call: .; v_call: TRBV9; j_call: TRBJ2-1; cdr3_aa: ASSQGDNEQF
d_call: TRBD2; v_call: TRBV9; j_call: TRBJ2-7; cdr3_aa: ASSTGLAGRSEQY
d_call: .; v_call: TRBV18; j_call: TRBJ2-7; cdr3_aa: ASSPQGKGYEQY
d_call: TRBD1; v_call: TRBV6-5; j_call: TRBJ2-1; cdr3_aa: ASSYSGTGGYEQF
d_call: TRBD1; v_call: TRBV6-1; j_call: TRBJ1-3; cdr3_aa: ASSPQTGTGNTIY
d_call: .; v_call: TRBV4-2; j_call: TRBJ2-3; cdr3_aa: ASSQWAKRAGPTDTQY
d_call: TRBD2; v_call: TRBV4-2; j_call: TRBJ2-7; cdr3_aa: ASSQGLAASAYEQY
d_call: .; v_call: TRBV6-1; j_call: TRBJ1-3; cdr3_aa: ASSAVIEGTIY
d_call: TRBD2; v_call: TRBV7-9; j_call: TRBJ2-5; cdr3_aa: ASSLALSSGGAGQETQY
d_call: .; v_call: TRBV29-1; j_call: TRBJ1-5; cdr3_aa: STLTGPQGPQH
d_call: TRBD1; v_call: TRBV7-2; j_call: TRBJ1-1; cdr3_aa: ASSSTGMGTEAF
d_call: .; v_call: TRBV25-1; j_call: TRBJ1-1; cdr3_aa: ASSDRRAEAF
d_call: TRBD1; v_call: TRBV29-1; j_call: TRBJ1-5; cdr3_aa: SVATGGGGQPQH
d_call: .; v_call: TRBV11-2; j_call: TRBJ2-7; cdr3_aa: ASSLEASSSYEQY
d_call: TRBD1; v_call: TRBV13; j_call: TRBJ2-7; cdr3_aa: ASSSGTGYHEQY
d_call: .; v_call: TRBV6-5; j_call: TRBJ2-7; cdr3_aa: ASSYGQGKRYEQY